This T cell receptor beta chain was sequenced in a study of T cell responses to AZD1222 COVID-19 vaccine. About the study: Both about-4-week and about-12-week second-dose recipients were combined. General study points: None of the repertoires were sampled until the peak T cell response had passed.

In regard to this clone: Its antigen is not known.

Deletions cut 2 bases from V and 10 bases from J, with 20 bases between. This CDR3 has 15 residues. CDR1 ENHRY and CDR2 SYGVKD come from the germline V gene. Clones were read by immunoSEQ multiplex PCR, and TCRdb kept only the in-frame ones, dropping some. The sample contains about 92,000 clones, 70% to 90% of which appear only once. The clonotype was recovered from an adult in good health. This rearrangement joins TRBV10-3 to TRBJ1-2; D not resolved. The sample in question was peripheral blood, obtained on day 0 of AZD1222 vaccination. CDR3 DNA sequence: TGTGCCATCAGTGAGGAGGCCACAGCTCCGTTACTCTACACCTTC. The encoded protein is CAISEEATAPLLYTF.